These 8 T cell receptor beta chains came from one sample sequenced in a study of control samples from healthy donors and cancer patients. The protocol was immunoSEQ multiplex PCR, while the TCRdb copy is restricted to in-frame clones and leaves out a portion. Of some 150,000 clones listed, roughly 93% are singletons. What was sequenced was blood. The receptors stem from a woman aged 55-69 years in good health.

The CDR3 DNA reads as TGCGCCAGCTATTATGGACAGGGCGAAAACCAGAACACTGAAGCTTTCTTT. It yields the protein CASYYGQGENQNTEAFF. The chain carries TRBV5-1 and TRBJ1-1; 8 bases are shared with TRBD1. V shed 7 bases, J shed 1 base, and the junction held 15 bases outside the gene matches. The germline V gene has CDR1 SGHRS and CDR2 YFSETQ. The CDR3 is 17 amino acids.

The V call is TRBV12-3 or TRBV12-4, the J call TRBJ1-5; D ambiguous. The germline V and J ends were trimmed by 6 bases and 7 bases, with 10 bases remaining between them. The CDR3 totals 12 residues. In DNA form, the CDR3 reads TGTGCCAGCAGCAAGGACGTCCAGCCCCAGCATTTT. This sequence encodes CASSKDVQPQHF.

The chain links TRBV7-9 to TRBJ2-3, with D perhaps TRBD1 or TRBD2 (6 bases each). V shed 9 bases and J shed 7 bases, with 14 bases lying between them. CDR3 length: 12 amino acids. CDR1 SEHNR and CDR2 FQNEAQ come from the germline V gene (reference sequence). This chain's CDR3 is CASGTGRNTQYF. The CDR3 nucleotides read TGTGCCAGTGGCACAGGGAGGAATACGCAGTATTTT. Full variable domain (rest looked up from reference TRBV7-9 and TRBJ2-3): DTGVSQNPRHKITKRGQNVTFRCDPISEHNRLYWYRQTLGQGPEFLTYFQNEAQLEKSRLLSDRFSAERPKGSFSTLEIQRTEQGDSAMYLCASGTGRNTQYFGPGTRLTVL.

Only a few counts were recorded for this clone. V usage is TRBV3-1 (or the pseudogene TRBV3-2) and J usage is TRBJ2-7; D is perhaps TRBD1 (5 bases). Looked up from germline, CDR1 is LGHDT and CDR2 is YNNKEL (reference sequence). The CDR3 is 13 residues long. V lost 5 bases and J 3 bases, leaving 11 bases between the germline ends. In DNA form, the CDR3 reads TGTGCCAGCAGCTCGTCAGGGCTCTACGAGCAGTACTTC. This gives the protein CASSSSGLYEQYF.

The chain uses TRBV19 and TRBJ1-4; 7 bases map to TRBD1. This CDR3 has 15 residues. Germline lookup yields CDR1 LNHDA and CDR2 SQIVND (reference sequence). The V gene end was trimmed by 6 bases and the J gene end by 5 bases; junction bases not matched to a gene: 9. The CDR3 spells CASRPLGTENEKLFF. For the CDR3, the DNA is TGTGCCAGTAGACCTTTGGGGACAGAGAATGAAAAACTGTTTTTT.

This chain joins TRBV18 and TRBJ2-3; TRBD2 matches 9 bases. The V and J ends lost 3 bases and 5 bases, in that order; junction bases with no gene match: 6. Germline V gene lookup returns CDR1 KGHSH and CDR2 LQKENI. The CDR3 sequence is 15 residues long. CDR3 nucleotide sequence: TGTGCCAGCTCACCCCGCGGGGGGGATGGAGATACGCAGTATTTT. Translated: CASSPRGGDGDTQYF. The variable domain in full, with the rest retrieved from reference TRBV18 and TRBJ2-3, is NAGVMQNPRHLVRRRGQEARLRCSPMKGHSHVYWYRQLPEEGLKFMVYLQKENIIDESGMPKERFSAEFPKEGPSILRIQQVVRGDSAAYFCASSPRGGDGDTQYFGPGTRLTVL.

This CDR3 reads CASSVLGTGGSYGYTF. CDR3 coding DNA: TGCGCCAGCAGCGTCCTCGGGACAGGGGGTAGCTATGGCTACACCTTC. The chain is built from TRBV5-1 and TRBJ1-2, with 11 bases matching TRBD1. The CDR3 totals 16 residues. CDR1 is SGHRS, CDR2 YFSETQ, per germline. Unmatched junction bases numbered 9, after V lost 4 bases and J lost 4 bases. The variable domain in full, with the rest retrieved from reference TRBV5-1 and TRBJ1-2, is KAGVTQTPRYLIKTRGQQVTLSCSPISGHRSVSWYQQTPGQGLQFLFEYFSETQRNKGNFPGRFSGRQFSNSRSEMNVSTLELGDSALYLCASSVLGTGGSYGYTFGSGTRLTVV.

This clone was detected once. The rearrangement joins TRBV4-1 to TRBJ2-2; 8 bases are a match to TRBD1. The CDR3 is made up of 16 amino acids. CDR1 and CDR2 from the germline V gene are MGHRA and YSYEKL. Trimming took 4 bases from V and 4 from J; bases not matched to a gene: 8. CDR3 DNA sequence: TGCGCCAGCAGCCCAGCGACGGACAGGGTCACCGGGGAGCTGTTTTTT. Residues: CASSPATDRVTGELFF.